The TCR beta chain under discussion was sequenced for a study of blood T cell repertoires in COVID-19. Study in general: PBMCs, B-cell-depleted T cells, or T cells provided the cDNA or gDNA that made up the material.

Original methodology: Cell counts per sample came from amplifying reference gene primers. Repertoires were generated with immunoSEQ multiplex PCR, while TCRdb's copy carries only in-frame clones and drops some. V and J calls and clone size are given by that table; D and trimming were obtained from the DNA. Of about 200,000 clones detected, roughly 85% appear once; the ten largest clones hold under 25%. This clone is a singleton in its sample. CDR3 size: 15 residues. V trimming: 3 bases; J trimming: 4 bases; junction bases outside the gene matches: 8. Germline CDR1 is SGHNT and CDR2 is YYREEE (reference sequence).

This TCR was sampled from a man aged 55 to 69 with active or convalescent COVID-19. The source material was peripheral blood. This chain connects TRBV5-4 to TRBJ2-7; TRBD2 matches at 9 bases. This chain's CDR3 is CASSSRDSGGYEQYF. The CDR3 coding sequence is TGTGCCAGCAGCTCCCGGGATAGCGGGGGTTACGAGCAGTACTTC. The full variable domain, in which reference TRBV5-4 and TRBJ2-7 provide the parts outside the CDR3, is ETGVTQSPTHLIKTRGQQVTLRCSSQSGHNTVSWYQQALGQGPQFIFQYYREEENGRGNFPPRFSGLQFPNYSSELNVNALELDDSALYLCASSSRDSGGYEQYFGPGTRLTVT.